These 20 T cell receptor beta chains share one sample of origin, sequenced in a study of tumor and adjacent non-tumor tissue in lung cancer. A modified ARM-PCR protocol with three rounds of nested PCR amplified TCRbeta. Via MiXCR, TCRdb re-called the multiplex PCR reads, giving one row per CDR3 protein. The data show approximately 130,000 distinct CDR3 sequences, about 66% seen once. This sample's RNA came from whole unsorted tissue. The sample consisted of lung tumor tissue. The receptors originated from a man aged 30 to 39 with non-small cell lung cancer.

Concerning this clonotype itself: This could be a read error, since a much larger clone is one nucleotide away. The chain employs TRBV29-1 and TRBJ1-1; tentative D call: TRBD1 (6 bases). CDR1 is SQVTM and CDR2 is ANQGSEA in the germline V gene. Deletions cut 3 bases from V and 4 bases from J, with 15 bases between. The CDR3 runs to 14 residues. CDR3 nucleotide sequence: TGCAGCGTTGAGGCCAGGGGAACGATCACTGAAGCTTTCTTT. Its translation is CSVEARGTITEAFF.

Of note for this clonotype: Compared with germline, one end of the junction differs, possibly owing to a read error. The chain is built from TRBV6-5 and TRBJ2-7, with unresolved D. Germline loops: CDR1 MNHEY, CDR2 SVGAGI. The CDR3 has 15 amino acids. CDR3 bases: TGTGCCTGCAGTTACTCGGTGTCGGGTGCCTACGAGCAGTACTTC. Amino acid sequence: CACSYSVSGAYEQYF.

On this clonotype itself: This may be a read error: a much more frequent sequence differs by one nucleotide. V gene TRBV20-1 combines with J gene TRBJ2-3; D uncertain. This CDR3 region has 14 residues. The V and J ends lost 2 bases and 8 bases respectively, with 17 bases between them. Per germline, CDR1 DFQATT and CDR2 SNEGSKA (reference sequence). The CDR3 region is CSARSLSSSSTQYF. CDR3 in DNA: TGCAGTGCTAGATCCTTGTCGTCTTCAAGTACGCAGTATTTT.

Concerning this clonotype: It may be a read error: a sequence one base away is much more abundant. The gene calls are TRBV11-3 and TRBJ2-1; TRBD2 agrees at 12 bases. The CDR3 extends over 16 amino acids. Germline-derived CDR1 and CDR2 are SGHNT and YENEEA. CDR3 amino acids: CASSLGLAGAYNEQSF. CDR3 sequence (DNA): TGTGCCAGCAGCTTAGGACTAGCGGGAGCGTACAATGAGCAGTCCTTC.

As regards this clonotype: A read error may be the cause here, since a much bigger clone is one base away. The CDR3 sequence is CSVGRTANTEAFF. The CDR3 nucleotides read TGCAGCGTTGGACGGACAGCGAACACTGAAGCTTTCTTT. The chain joins TRBV29-1 to TRBJ1-1; D might be TRBD1 (6 bases). Trimming left V 4 bases short and J 1 base short, with 10 bases between. This CDR3 spans 13 amino acids. CDR1 is SQVTM and CDR2 is ANQGSEA in the germline V gene.

Concerning this clonotype: With a much larger clone just one base away, this may be a read error. The chain links TRBV20-1 to TRBJ2-2; a weak D match, TRBD1 (6 bases). The CDR3 length is 14 residues. From germline, CDR1 is DFQATT and CDR2 SNEGSKA (reference sequence). CDR3: CIAIQGSNTGELFF. The CDR3 region has the DNA TGCATTGCTATCCAGGGGTCTAACACCGGGGAGCTGTTTTTT.

The table lists this clonotype with a count of one. The CDR3 loop reads CVGSHPTDTQYF. Here the CDR3 DNA reads TGTGTTGGCAGCCATCCTACAGATACGCAGTATTTT. V gene TRBV11-2 combines with J gene TRBJ2-3, with D unclear. Germline CDR1 SGHAT, CDR2 FQNNGV. The CDR3 totals 12 residues.

Remarks on this clonotype: Since the CDR3 does not end with the conserved phenylalanine or tryptophan, this likely comes from a read error. This sequence joins TRBV12-3 or TRBV12-4 and TRBJ2-1; D possibly uses TRBD1 or TRBD2 (6 bases each). V was pared by 7 bases and J by 4 bases, with 14 bases between. The CDR3 covers 14 residues. CDR3 loop: CASMKGGQYNEQFI. In nucleotides, the CDR3 is TGTGCCAGCATGAAGGGGGGACAATACAATGAGCAGTTCATC.

CDR3 DNA sequence: TGTGCCAGCAGCCCCTTTAGTCCCGCGGAGCAGTTCTTC. Translation: CASSPFSPAEQFF. This chain joins TRBV7-3 and TRBJ2-1, with unresolved D. The germline gives CDR1 SGHTA, CDR2 FQGTGA. V was trimmed by 5 bases and J by 10 bases, leaving 15 bases between them. The CDR3 has 13 amino acids.

This clonotype was seen a few times. Because the CDR3 is missing its conserved closing phenylalanine or tryptophan, this is likely a read error. The CDR3 spells CASSYSTRGTGANVLTL. The CDR3 DNA sequence: TGTGCCAGCAGTTACTCGACCCGGGGGACTGGGGCCAACGTCCTGACTTTA. This chain joins TRBV6-7 and TRBJ2-6; D is perhaps TRBD2 (6 bases). TRBV6-7 is flagged as an ORF with uncertain function. V shed 0 bases and J shed 2 bases, with 11 bases lying between them. The length of the CDR3 is 17 residues.

The sample holds many counts of this clonotype. The V and J genes are TRBV4-3 and TRBJ2-2; D is ambiguous. The ends were cut back, 5 bases at V and 8 bases at J, with 12 bases in the middle. Germline CDR1 and CDR2: LGHNA and YSLEER. This CDR3 has 13 amino acids. CDR3 in DNA: TGCGCCAGCAGCTCCGGCCGAAGGGGGGAGCTGTTTTTT. Translating gives CASSSGRRGELFF.

The chain carries TRBV6-1 and TRBJ1-1; TRBD1 is a possible D gene (6 bases). The V gene's germline CDR1 is MNHNS and CDR2 SASEGT. With 5 bases removed from V and 2 bases from J, the gap between germline ends came to 15 bases. The CDR3 runs 15 residues. DNA of the CDR3: TGTGCCAGCAGTCCGCGGACGGGGGGCAACACTGAAGCTTTCTTT. Translated: CASSPRTGGNTEAFF.

Concerning this clonotype: Being one base from a much bigger clone, this may be a read error. The chain employs TRBV6-5 and TRBJ1-2; weak D call: TRBD1 (5 bases). There are 14 residues in the CDR3. CDR1 and CDR2 (germline): MNHEY, SVGAGI. V dropped 10 bases and J dropped 8 bases, with 23 bases sitting between them. For the CDR3, the DNA is TGTGCCAACAGGCTCACAGGACCCTCGGGCGGCTACACCTTC. It translates to CANRLTGPSGGYTF.

This chain connects TRBV7-9 to TRBJ2-7, with D tentatively TRBD1 or TRBD2 (5 bases each). Deletions cut 2 bases from V and 5 bases from J, with 10 bases between. CDR3 length: 13 amino acids. Germline CDR1 reads SEHNR; CDR2 reads FQNEAQ (reference sequence). The CDR3 sequence is CASSLSGRNEQYF. In DNA, the CDR3 is TGTGCCAGCAGCTTATCGGGGCGCAACGAGCAGTACTTC.

This clonotype was found once. Since a much larger clone is just one base distant, this may be a read error. In DNA, the CDR3 is TGCGTCAGCAGGGGAGGGACTAGCGGATGGTCGGGAGAGCAGTGCTTC. This encodes CVSRGGTSGWSGEQCF. This chain joins TRBV10-2 and TRBJ2-7; TRBD2 aligns across 11 bases. In germline, CDR1 is WSHSY, CDR2 SAAADI. CDR3 length equals 16 residues.

Comment on this clonotype: This sequence may be a read error, since a much larger clone differs from it by one base. This sequence joins TRBV10-3 and TRBJ2-5; 9 nucleotides align to TRBD2. CDR3 length equals 13 residues. The V gene's germline CDR1 is ENHRY and CDR2 SYGVKD. CDR3 coding DNA: TGTGCCACCAGTGAGTCGACTAGCGGACGCCAGTACTTC. Translated: CATSESTSGRQYF.

Concerning this clonotype: This may be a read error, as it is one base from a much larger clone. This chain links TRBV20-1 with TRBJ2-7; D gene uncertain. The CDR3 has 13 residues. Germline V gene data show CDR1 as DFQATT and CDR2 as SNEGSKA (reference sequence). The CDR3 spells CSAGDGYSYEQYF. CDR3 DNA: TGCAGTGCTGGAGATGGGTACTCCTACGAGCAGTACTTC.

Concerning this clonotype itself: At one end the junction does not follow the germline gene, possibly because of a read error. This rearrangement joins TRBV6-5 to TRBJ2-3; D ambiguous. Germline CDR1 reads MNHEY; CDR2 reads SVGAGI. This CDR3 comprises 15 residues. The CDR3, as DNA: TGTGCCAGCAGTTTCCACTCCGGGCCCACAGATACGCAGTGTTTT. Residues: CASSFHSGPTDTQCF.

The sample holds a few counts of this clonotype. The chain joins TRBV12-3 or TRBV12-4 to TRBJ1-6, with 9 nucleotides matching TRBD1. CDR3 length equals 15 residues. The J segment lost 7 bases and the V segment lost 5 bases, leaving 6 bases of the junction unmatched. In DNA, the CDR3 is TGTGCCAGCAGTACGAGGGACAGGGTAAATTCACCCCTCCACTTT. It yields the protein CASSTRDRVNSPLHF.

This clonotype was detected a few times. The junction does not match germline at one end; this may be a read error. The rearrangement uses TRBV29-1 and TRBJ2-5, with D hard to call. Germline V gene lookup returns CDR1 SQVTM and CDR2 ANQGSEA. The CDR3 is 12 amino acids. The CDR3 loop reads CSIGLVQDTQYF. The CDR3 region has the DNA TGCAGCATTGGGTTGGTACAAGATACCCAGTACTTC. Together with reference TRBV29-1 and TRBJ2-5, the CDR3 gives the full variable domain: SAVISQKPSRDICQRGTSLTIQCQVDSQVTMMFWYRQQPGQSLTLIATANQGSEATYESGFVIDKFPISRPNLTFSTLTVSNMSPEDSSIYLCSIGLVQDTQYFGPGTRLLVL.